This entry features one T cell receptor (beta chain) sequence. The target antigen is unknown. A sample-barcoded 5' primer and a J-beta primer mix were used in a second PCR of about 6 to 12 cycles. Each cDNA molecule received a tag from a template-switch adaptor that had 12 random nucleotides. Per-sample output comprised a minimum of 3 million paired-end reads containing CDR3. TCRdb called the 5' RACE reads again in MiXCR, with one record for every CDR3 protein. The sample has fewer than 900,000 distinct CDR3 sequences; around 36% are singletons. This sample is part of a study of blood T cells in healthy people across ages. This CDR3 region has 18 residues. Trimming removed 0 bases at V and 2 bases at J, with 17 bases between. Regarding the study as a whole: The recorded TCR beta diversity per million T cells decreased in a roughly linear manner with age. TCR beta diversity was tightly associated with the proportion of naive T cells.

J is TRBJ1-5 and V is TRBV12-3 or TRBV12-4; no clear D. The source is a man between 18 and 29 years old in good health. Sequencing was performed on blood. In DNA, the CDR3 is TGTGCCAGCAGTTTAGCGAACCTGGGCAAGCCTGGCAATCAGCCCCAGCATTTT. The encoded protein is CASSLANLGKPGNQPQHF.